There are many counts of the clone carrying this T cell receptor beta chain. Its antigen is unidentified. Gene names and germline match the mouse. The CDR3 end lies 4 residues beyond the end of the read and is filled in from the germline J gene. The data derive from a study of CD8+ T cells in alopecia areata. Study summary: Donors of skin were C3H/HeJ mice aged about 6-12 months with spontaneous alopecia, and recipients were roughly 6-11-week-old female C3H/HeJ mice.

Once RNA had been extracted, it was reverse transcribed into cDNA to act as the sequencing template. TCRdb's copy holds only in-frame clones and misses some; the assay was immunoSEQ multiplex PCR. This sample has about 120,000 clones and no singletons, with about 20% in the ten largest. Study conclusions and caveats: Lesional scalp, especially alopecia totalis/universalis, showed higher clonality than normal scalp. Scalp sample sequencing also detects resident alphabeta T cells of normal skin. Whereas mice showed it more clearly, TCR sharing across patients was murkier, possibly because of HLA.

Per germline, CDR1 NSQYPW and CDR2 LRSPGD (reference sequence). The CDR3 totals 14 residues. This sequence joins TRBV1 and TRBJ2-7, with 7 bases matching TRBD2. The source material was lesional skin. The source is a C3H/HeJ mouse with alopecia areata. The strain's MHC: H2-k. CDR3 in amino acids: CTCSARLGEYEQYF. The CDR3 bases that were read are TGCACCTGCAGTGCAAGACTGGGCGAGTAT.